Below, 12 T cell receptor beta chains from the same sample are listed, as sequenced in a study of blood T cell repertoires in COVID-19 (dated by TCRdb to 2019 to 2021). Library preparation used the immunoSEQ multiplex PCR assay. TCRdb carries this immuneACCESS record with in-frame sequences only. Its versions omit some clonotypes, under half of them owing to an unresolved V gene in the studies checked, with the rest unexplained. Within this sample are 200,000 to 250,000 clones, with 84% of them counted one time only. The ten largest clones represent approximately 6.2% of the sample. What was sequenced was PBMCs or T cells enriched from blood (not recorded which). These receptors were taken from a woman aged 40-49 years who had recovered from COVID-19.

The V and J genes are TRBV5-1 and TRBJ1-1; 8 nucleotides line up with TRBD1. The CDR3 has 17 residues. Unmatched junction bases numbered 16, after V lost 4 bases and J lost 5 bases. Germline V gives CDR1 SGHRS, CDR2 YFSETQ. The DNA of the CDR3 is TGCGCCAGCAGCCCCCCGGGCGTCAGGGGGCGCAGGACTGAAGCTTTCTTT. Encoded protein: CASSPPGVRGRRTEAFF.

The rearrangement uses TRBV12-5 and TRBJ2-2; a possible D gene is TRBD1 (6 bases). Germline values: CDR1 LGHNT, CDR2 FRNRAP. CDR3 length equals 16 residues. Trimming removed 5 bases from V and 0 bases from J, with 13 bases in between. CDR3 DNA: TGTGCTAGTGGTCCTAAACAGGGACCGAACACCGGGGAGCTGTTTTTT. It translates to CASGPKQGPNTGELFF.

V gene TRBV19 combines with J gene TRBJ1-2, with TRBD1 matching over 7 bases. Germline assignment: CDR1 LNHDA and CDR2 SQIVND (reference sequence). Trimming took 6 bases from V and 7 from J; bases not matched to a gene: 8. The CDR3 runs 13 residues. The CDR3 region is CASSDRDEVGYTF. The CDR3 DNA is TGTGCCAGTAGCGACAGGGACGAAGTTGGCTACACCTTC.

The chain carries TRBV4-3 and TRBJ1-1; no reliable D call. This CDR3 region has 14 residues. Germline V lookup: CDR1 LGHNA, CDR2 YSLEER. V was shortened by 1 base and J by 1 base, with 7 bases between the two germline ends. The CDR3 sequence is CASSQGLANTEAFF. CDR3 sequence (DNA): TGCGCCAGCAGCCAAGGTCTGGCGAACACTGAAGCTTTCTTT.

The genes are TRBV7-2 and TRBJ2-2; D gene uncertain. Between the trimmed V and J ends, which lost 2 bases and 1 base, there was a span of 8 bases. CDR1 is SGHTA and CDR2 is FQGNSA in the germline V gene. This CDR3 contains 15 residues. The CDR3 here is CASSLQHRNTGELFF. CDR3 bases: TGTGCCAGCAGCTTACAACACCGGAACACCGGGGAGCTGTTTTTT.

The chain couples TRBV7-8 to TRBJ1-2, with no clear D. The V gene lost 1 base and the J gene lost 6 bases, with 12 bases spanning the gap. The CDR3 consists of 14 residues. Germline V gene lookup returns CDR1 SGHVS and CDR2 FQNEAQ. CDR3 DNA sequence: TGTGCCAGCAGCTTAGTAGGCAGACTCCATGGCTACACCTTC. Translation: CASSLVGRLHGYTF.

CDR3 sequence: CSAEPTGVTEAFF. The CDR3 DNA is TGCAGCGCTGAGCCGACAGGGGTGACTGAAGCTTTCTTT. The chain carries TRBV29-1 and TRBJ1-1; 8 positions match TRBD1. Germline V gene data show CDR1 as SQVTM and CDR2 as ANQGSEA. CDR3 length: 13 residues. The junction had 9 bases not matched to a gene; V was cut back by 7 bases and J by 5 bases.

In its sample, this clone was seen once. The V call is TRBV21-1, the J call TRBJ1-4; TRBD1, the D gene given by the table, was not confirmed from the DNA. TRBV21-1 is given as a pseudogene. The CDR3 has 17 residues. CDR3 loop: CASSPCLGEQPSEKLFF. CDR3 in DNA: TGTGCCAGCAGCCCCTGTCTAGGGGAACAGCCTAGTGAAAAACTGTTTTTT.

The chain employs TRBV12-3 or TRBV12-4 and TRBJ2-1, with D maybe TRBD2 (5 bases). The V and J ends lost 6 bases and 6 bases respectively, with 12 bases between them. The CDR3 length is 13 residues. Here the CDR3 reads CASSGLRGNEQFF. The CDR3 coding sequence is TGTGCCAGCAGCGGACTCCGCGGCAATGAGCAGTTCTTC.

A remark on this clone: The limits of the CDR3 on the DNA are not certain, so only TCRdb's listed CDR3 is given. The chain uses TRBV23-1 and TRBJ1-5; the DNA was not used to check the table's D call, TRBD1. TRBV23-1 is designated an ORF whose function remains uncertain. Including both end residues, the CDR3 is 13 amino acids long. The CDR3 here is CASVAGDHQPQHF.

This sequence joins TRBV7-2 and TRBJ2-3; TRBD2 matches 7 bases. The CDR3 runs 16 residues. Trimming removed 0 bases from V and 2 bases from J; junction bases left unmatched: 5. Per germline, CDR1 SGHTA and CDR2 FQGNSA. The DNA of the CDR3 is TGTGCCAGCAGCTTAGCATTAGCGGGTAACACAGATACGCAGTATTTT. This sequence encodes CASSLALAGNTDTQYF.

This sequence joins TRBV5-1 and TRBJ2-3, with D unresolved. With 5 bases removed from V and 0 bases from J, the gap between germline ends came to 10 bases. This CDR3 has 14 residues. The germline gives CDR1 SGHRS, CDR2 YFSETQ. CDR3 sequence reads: CASRSPDSTDTQYF. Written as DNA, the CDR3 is TGCGCCAGCAGGAGTCCTGATAGCACAGATACGCAGTATTTT.